The clone carrying this T cell receptor (beta chain) came up once. The antigen remains undetermined. Combining a sample-barcoded 5' primer with a J-beta primer mix, a second PCR ran for 7 to 11 cycles. TCRdb re-called the 5' RACE reads with MiXCR, one entry per CDR3 protein. Here the sample spans 1.8 million or so distinct CDR3 sequences, more than 35% being singletons. This sample was taken from a study of blood T cells in healthy people across ages. Study-wide background: Per two T cells, template switching captured roughly one barcoded beta molecule.

Study conclusions and caveats: Among T cells, TCR beta diversity per million cells dropped roughly linearly as age rose. It was not known whether donors were CMV positive (a possible confounder of expanded clonotype changes).

CDR3 length: 13 amino acids. V gave up 8 bases and J gave up 1 base, with 11 bases separating them. CDR1 and CDR2 from the germline V gene are SNHLY and FYNNEI. This clonotype was sampled from a human donor in good health. This rearrangement joins TRBV2 to TRBJ1-1; D call uncertain. Material for sequencing was blood. The CDR3 is CASATTRNTEAFF. In nucleotides, the CDR3 is TGTGCCAGCGCTACCACTCGGAACACTGAAGCTTTCTTT.